Following are 17 T cell receptor beta chains from one sample sequenced in a study of OX40 agonist ivuxolimab in advanced cancers. Data came from immunoSEQ multiplex PCR; TCRdb stores just in-frame clones and leaves some out. The sample holds approximately 55,000 clones; 75% to 90% are singletons and the top ten take roughly 15%. The source material was CD4+ or CD8+ T cells sorted from blood, sampled in a trial of the OX40 agonist ivuxolimab. These receptors came from an adult with an advanced solid tumor such as melanoma, head and neck, liver or kidney cancer.

The V gene is TRBV11-1, the J gene TRBJ1-5, with D unresolved. Germline V gene sequence: CDR1 SGHAT, CDR2 FQDESV (reference sequence). This CDR3 spans 15 amino acids. The V end lost 3 bases, the J end lost 0 bases, and 9 bases lay between the germline ends. The CDR3, as DNA: TGTGCCAGCAGCTTCGAGCCATATAGCAATCAGCCCCAGCATTTT. This gives the protein CASSFEPYSNQPQHF.

The chain carries TRBV6-6 and TRBJ1-2; TRBD1 matches 10 bases. Germline V gene sequence: CDR1 MNHNY, CDR2 SVGAGI (reference sequence). With 6 bases clipped from V and 2 bases from J, the junction kept 3 bases outside the gene matches. The CDR3 is 14 amino acids. The CDR3 nucleotides read TGTGCCAGCAGGCAGACAGGGGGCAACTATGGCTACACCTTC. Its protein is CASRQTGGNYGYTF.

The rearrangement joins TRBV13 to TRBJ2-3; TRBD2 might be the D (5 bases). Germline V gives CDR1 PRHDT, CDR2 FYEKMQ (reference sequence). The V end lost 8 bases, the J end lost 0 bases, and 24 bases lay between the germline ends. The CDR3 is 18 amino acids. CDR3 nucleotides: TGTGCCAGCGCCCCCCCTCCCGAGAAGCGGCGAAGCACAGATACGCAGTATTTT. Residues: CASAPPPEKRRSTDTQYF.

The chain combines TRBV21-1 with TRBJ2-1; the D segment call TRBD2 is taken from the table without a DNA check. TRBV21-1 is a listed pseudogene. The CDR3 has 19 residues. CDR3 sequence reads: CASSKARRAARYSYNEQFF. The CDR3 DNA follows: TGTGCCAGCAGCAAAGCGCGGAGGGCAGCGAGGTACTCCTACAATGAGCAGTTCTTC.

This chain uses TRBV18 with TRBJ2-1; 13 nucleotides align to TRBD2. The CDR3 extends over 18 amino acids. Germline V gives CDR1 KGHSH, CDR2 LQKENI. Losses at the gene ends were 2 bases for V and 5 bases for J; bases not matched to a gene: 9. The CDR3 protein is CASSPGTSGASPDNEQFF. CDR3 coding DNA: TGTGCCAGCTCACCAGGGACTAGCGGGGCTTCTCCCGACAATGAGCAGTTCTTC.

The chain uses TRBV10-1 and TRBJ2-1; 7 bases align to TRBD2. The germline V gene encodes CDR1 WNHNN and CDR2 SYGVQD (reference sequence). The J segment lost 8 bases and the V segment lost 2 bases, leaving 12 bases of the junction unmatched. The CDR3 has 16 amino acids. This CDR3 is CASSEIGTTKEDEQFF. In nucleotides, the CDR3 is TGCGCCAGCAGTGAGATAGGGACTACGAAAGAGGATGAGCAGTTCTTC.

The chain uses TRBV29-1 and TRBJ2-3; the match to TRBD2 covers 12 bases. Germline V gene data show CDR1 as SQVTM and CDR2 as ANQGSEA. The V and J ends lost 2 bases and 5 bases, in that order; junction bases with no gene match: 5. The CDR3 consists of 15 residues. The CDR3 loop is CSVEPLAGGQDTQYF. The CDR3 DNA reads as TGCAGCGTTGAACCCCTAGCGGGAGGGCAAGATACGCAGTATTTT.

This clone was recorded once. This chain uses TRBV6-5 with TRBJ2-7, with TRBD2 as a possible D gene (5 bases). The CDR3 is made up of 12 amino acids. V lost 6 bases to trimming and J lost 9 bases, with 15 bases between them. Germline V gives CDR1 MNHEY, CDR2 SVGAGI. The CDR3 protein is CASRSPGKRQYF. CDR3 DNA: TGTGCCAGCAGATCCCCCGGGAAGCGGCAGTACTTC.

Points on this clone: One junction end disagrees with the germline gene, perhaps due to a read error. V usage is TRBV7-7 and J usage is TRBJ1-4; D may be TRBD1 (6 bases). This CDR3 comprises 14 residues. Germline-derived CDR1 and CDR2 are SSHAT and FNYEAQ (reference sequence). The CDR3 nucleotides are TGTGCTAGCAGCCGAGACAGGCAAAATGAAAAACTGTTTTTT. Protein: CASSRDRQNEKLFF.

This rearrangement joins TRBV6-5 to TRBJ2-5; a weak D match, TRBD1 (5 bases). Looked up from germline, CDR1 is MNHEY and CDR2 is SVGAGI. Trimming removed 6 bases at V and 0 bases at J, with 8 bases between. The CDR3 loop spans 13 amino acids. CDR3 sequence reads: CASRGHNQETQYF. The CDR3 DNA is TGTGCCAGCAGAGGACACAACCAAGAGACCCAGTACTTC.

This chain joins TRBV19 and TRBJ2-2, with D possibly matching TRBD1 (6 bases). V shed 9 bases and J shed 1 base, with 15 bases lying between them. The CDR3 runs 15 residues. Germline values: CDR1 LNHDA, CDR2 SQIVND (reference sequence). CDR3 amino acids: CASFLTGRNTGELFF. The DNA for the CDR3 is TGTGCCAGCTTTTTAACAGGGAGGAACACCGGGGAGCTGTTTTTT.

This chain links TRBV11-2 with TRBJ2-1; tentatively, D is TRBD1 (5 bases). The CDR3 spans 15 residues. Germline V lookup: CDR1 SGHAT, CDR2 FQNNGV. Trimming left V 5 bases short and J 3 bases short, with 14 bases between. As DNA, the CDR3 is TGTGCCAGCAGCCCAATGGCAGGGCTCTACAATGAGCAGTTCTTC. Its protein is CASSPMAGLYNEQFF.

The chain carries TRBV5-6 and TRBJ2-7; possibly TRBD2 for D (6 bases). This CDR3 comprises 14 residues. Germline CDR1 and CDR2: SGHDT and YYEEEE. V dropped 4 bases and J dropped 2 bases, with 13 bases sitting between them. CDR3 sequence reads: CASSQLTSPYEQYF. The CDR3 bases are TGTGCCAGCAGCCAGCTGACTAGTCCCTACGAGCAGTACTTC.

The chain couples TRBV6-5 to TRBJ2-7; the match to TRBD2 covers 11 bases. With V trimmed by 4 bases and J by 7 bases, 12 bases remained unmatched. The CDR3 totals 16 residues. Germline V CDR1 and CDR2: MNHEY, SVGAGI. CDR3 sequence (DNA): TGTGCCAGCAGTTCACGGGTTAGCGGGAGGGCGAGTGAGCAGTACTTC. Protein: CASSSRVSGRASEQYF.

Details on this clone: Other nucleotide sequences in the sample specify the same CDR3. The chain carries TRBV7-3 and TRBJ2-1; D may be TRBD2 (6 bases). The CDR3 loop spans 15 amino acids. Germline V gene lookup returns CDR1 SGHTA and CDR2 FQGTGA. The V end lost 3 bases, the J end lost 6 bases, and 15 bases lay between the germline ends. DNA of the CDR3: TGTGCCAGCAGCTTTAGTCCCGGCGGGATCAATGAGCAGTTCTTC. Protein: CASSFSPGGINEQFF. Drawing the rest from reference TRBV7-3 and TRBJ2-1, the complete variable domain is GAGVSQTPSNKVTEKGKYVELRCDPISGHTALYWYRQSLGQGPEFLIYFQGTGAADDSGLPNDRFFAVRPEGSVSTLKIQRTERGDSAVYLCASSFSPGGINEQFFGPGTRLTVL.

The rearrangement joins TRBV11-1 to TRBJ2-5; 7 bases map to TRBD1. Germline CDR1 and CDR2: SGHAT and FQDESV (reference sequence). This CDR3 comprises 14 residues. The V segment lost 6 bases and the J segment 9 bases; nucleotides outside the gene matches: 13. The CDR3 DNA sequence: TGTGCCAGCAGTCAAGGGGACAGAGTAATGGCCCAGTACTTC. It is translated as CASSQGDRVMAQYF. Filled out from reference TRBV11-1 and TRBJ2-5, the complete variable domain reads EAEVAQSPRYKITEKSQAVAFWCDPISGHATLYWYRQILGQGPELLVQFQDESVVDDSQLPKDRFSAERLKGVDSTLKIQPAELGDSAMYLCASSQGDRVMAQYFGPGTRLLVL.

CDR3 residues: CASSVAYLDTGELFF. CDR3 nucleotide sequence: TGTGCCAGCAGCGTTGCGTATTTGGACACCGGGGAGCTGTTTTTT. The gene calls are TRBV13 and TRBJ2-2, with D unclear. The germline V gene encodes CDR1 PRHDT and CDR2 FYEKMQ (reference sequence). V lost 5 bases, J lost 3 bases, and 13 bases lay in between. The CDR3 totals 15 residues.